The entry below gives a single TCR beta chain sequence along with its context. The data were taken from a study of control samples from healthy donors and cancer patients. The data were produced by immunoSEQ multiplex PCR, yet TCRdb's version contains in-frame clones alone and is incomplete. The sample contains around 110,000 clones, approximately 92% of which appear only once. Material: PBMCs. The receptor was isolated from a woman aged 45-65 years with colorectal cancer.

The CDR3 here is CASSPRDRVGNIQYF. The CDR3 DNA sequence: TGTGCCAGTAGCCCCAGGGACAGGGTCGGGAACATTCAGTACTTC. The chain recombines TRBV19 with TRBJ2-4, with 9 nucleotides matching TRBD1. The CDR3 covers 15 residues. Losses at the gene ends were 6 bases for V and 7 bases for J; bases not matched to a gene: 10. The germline V gene has CDR1 LNHDA and CDR2 SQIVND (reference sequence).